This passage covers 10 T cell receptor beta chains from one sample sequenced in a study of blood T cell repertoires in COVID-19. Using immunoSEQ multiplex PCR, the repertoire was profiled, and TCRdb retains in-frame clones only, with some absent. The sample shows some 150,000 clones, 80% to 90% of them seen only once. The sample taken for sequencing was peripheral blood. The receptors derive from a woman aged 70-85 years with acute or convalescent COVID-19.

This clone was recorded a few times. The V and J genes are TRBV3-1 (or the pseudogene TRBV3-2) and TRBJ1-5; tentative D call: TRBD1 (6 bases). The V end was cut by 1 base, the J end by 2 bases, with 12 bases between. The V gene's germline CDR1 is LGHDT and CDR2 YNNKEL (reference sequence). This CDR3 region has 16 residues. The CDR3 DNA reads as TGTGCCAGCAGCCAAGGGGAAGGGGGAGGCAATCAGCCCCAGCATTTT. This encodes CASSQGEGGGNQPQHF.

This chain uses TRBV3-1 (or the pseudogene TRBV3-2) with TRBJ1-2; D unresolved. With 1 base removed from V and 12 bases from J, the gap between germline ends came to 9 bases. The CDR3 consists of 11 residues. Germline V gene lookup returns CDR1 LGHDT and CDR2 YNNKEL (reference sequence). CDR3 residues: CASSQVGSHTF. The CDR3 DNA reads TGTGCCAGCAGCCAAGTTGGGAGCCACACCTTC.

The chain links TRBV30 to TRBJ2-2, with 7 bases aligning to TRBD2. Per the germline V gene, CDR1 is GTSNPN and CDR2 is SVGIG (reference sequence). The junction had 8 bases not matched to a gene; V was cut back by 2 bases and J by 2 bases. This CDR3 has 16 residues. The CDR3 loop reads CAWSMTGGPNTGELFF. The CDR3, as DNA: TGTGCCTGGAGTATGACGGGGGGACCTAACACCGGGGAGCTGTTTTTT.

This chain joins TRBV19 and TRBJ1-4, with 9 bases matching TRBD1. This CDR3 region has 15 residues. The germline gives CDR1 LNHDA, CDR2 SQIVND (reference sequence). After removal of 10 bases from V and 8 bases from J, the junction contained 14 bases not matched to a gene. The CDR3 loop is CATFATGGLGEKLFF. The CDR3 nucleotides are TGTGCCACCTTTGCCACAGGGGGCCTTGGAGAAAAACTGTTTTTT.

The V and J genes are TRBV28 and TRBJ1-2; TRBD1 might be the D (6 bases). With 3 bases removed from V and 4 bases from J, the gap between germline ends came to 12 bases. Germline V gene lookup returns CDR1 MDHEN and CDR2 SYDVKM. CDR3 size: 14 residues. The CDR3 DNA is TGTGCCAGCAGTTTTCTGGGGGCTAGCTATGGCTACACCTTC. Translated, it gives CASSFLGASYGYTF.

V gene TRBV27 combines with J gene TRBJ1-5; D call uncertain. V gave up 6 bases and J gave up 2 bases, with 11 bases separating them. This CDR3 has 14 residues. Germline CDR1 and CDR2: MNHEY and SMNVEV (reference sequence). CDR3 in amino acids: CASSRLGGNQPQHF. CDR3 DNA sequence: TGTGCCAGCAGCCGGTTGGGCGGCAATCAGCCCCAGCATTTT.

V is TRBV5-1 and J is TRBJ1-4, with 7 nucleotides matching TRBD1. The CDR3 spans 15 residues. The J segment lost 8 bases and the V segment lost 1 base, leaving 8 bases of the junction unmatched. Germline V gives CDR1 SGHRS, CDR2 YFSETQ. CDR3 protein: CASSLWRGQGEKLFF. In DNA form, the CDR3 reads TGCGCCAGCAGCTTGTGGAGGGGGCAAGGGGAAAAACTGTTTTTT.

CDR3 region: CASSTGLTGELFF. The CDR3 DNA is TGTGCCAGCAGTACAGGGCTCACCGGGGAGCTGTTTTTT. The chain uses TRBV27 and TRBJ2-2, with a possible D match to TRBD1 (6 bases). The V gene's germline CDR1 is MNHEY and CDR2 SMNVEV (reference sequence). V was pared by 5 bases and J by 4 bases, with 8 bases between. The CDR3 is made up of 13 amino acids.

The CDR3 coding sequence is TGTGCCAGCAGCTCCACAAGGGGGTTGTACGAGCAGTACGTC. Protein product: CASSSTRGLYEQYV. The chain carries TRBV7-9 and TRBJ2-7, with D maybe TRBD1 (6 bases). Deletions cut 4 bases from V and 4 bases from J, with 14 bases between. Germline V gene lookup returns CDR1 SEHNR and CDR2 FQNEAQ (reference sequence). This CDR3 has 14 residues.

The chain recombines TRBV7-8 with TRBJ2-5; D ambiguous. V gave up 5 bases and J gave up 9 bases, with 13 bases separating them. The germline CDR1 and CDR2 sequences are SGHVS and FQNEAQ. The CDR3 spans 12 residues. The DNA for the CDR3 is TGTGCCAGCAGCCCCACGACAAACTCCCAGTACTTC. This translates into CASSPTTNSQYF. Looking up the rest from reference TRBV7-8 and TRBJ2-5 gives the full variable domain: GAGVSQSPRYKVAKRGQDVALRCDPISGHVSLFWYQQALGQGPEFLTYFQNEAQLDKSGLPSDRFFAERPEGSVSTLKIQRTQQEDSAVYLCASSPTTNSQYFGPGTRLLVL.